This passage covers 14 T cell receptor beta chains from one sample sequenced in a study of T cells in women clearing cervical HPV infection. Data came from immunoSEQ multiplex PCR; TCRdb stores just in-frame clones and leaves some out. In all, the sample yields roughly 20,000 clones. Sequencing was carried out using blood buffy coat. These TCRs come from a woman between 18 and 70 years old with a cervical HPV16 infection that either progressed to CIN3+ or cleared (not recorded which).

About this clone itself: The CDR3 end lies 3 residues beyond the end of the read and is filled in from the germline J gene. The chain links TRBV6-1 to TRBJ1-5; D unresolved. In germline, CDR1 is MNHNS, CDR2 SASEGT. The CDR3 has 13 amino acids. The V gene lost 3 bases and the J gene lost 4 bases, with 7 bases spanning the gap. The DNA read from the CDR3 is TGTGCCAGCAGTGAGCGGCGTAATCAGCCC. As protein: CASSERRNQP. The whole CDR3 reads CASSERRNQPQHF.

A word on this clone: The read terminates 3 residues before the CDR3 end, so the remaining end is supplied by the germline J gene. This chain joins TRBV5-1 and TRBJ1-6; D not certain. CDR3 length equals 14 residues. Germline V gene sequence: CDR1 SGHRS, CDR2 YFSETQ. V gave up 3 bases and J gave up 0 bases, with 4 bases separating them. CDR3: CASSSSSYNSPLHF. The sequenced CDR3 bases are TGCGCCAGCAGCTCTAGCTCCTATAATTCACCC.

The DNA read from the CDR3 is TGCAGTGCTTGGTTGCAGTCGACTGAA. It codes for CSAWLQSTE. The full CDR3 reads CSAWLQSTEAFF. The chain has TRBV20-1 and TRBJ1-1; D is ambiguous. The CDR3 is cut off 3 residues early in the read; its end comes from the germline J gene. The CDR3 extends over 12 amino acids. Germline CDR1 reads DFQATT; CDR2 reads SNEGSKA (reference sequence). Between the trimmed V and J ends, which lost 5 bases and 5 bases, there was a span of 12 bases.

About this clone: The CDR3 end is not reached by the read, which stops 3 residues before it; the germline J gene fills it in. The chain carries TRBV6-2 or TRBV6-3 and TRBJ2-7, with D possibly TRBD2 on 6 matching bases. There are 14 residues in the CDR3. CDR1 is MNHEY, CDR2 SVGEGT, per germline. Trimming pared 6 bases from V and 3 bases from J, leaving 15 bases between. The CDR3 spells CASSPGGVGYEQYF. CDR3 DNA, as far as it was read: TGTGCCAGCAGCCCAGGAGGGGTAGGCTACGAG.

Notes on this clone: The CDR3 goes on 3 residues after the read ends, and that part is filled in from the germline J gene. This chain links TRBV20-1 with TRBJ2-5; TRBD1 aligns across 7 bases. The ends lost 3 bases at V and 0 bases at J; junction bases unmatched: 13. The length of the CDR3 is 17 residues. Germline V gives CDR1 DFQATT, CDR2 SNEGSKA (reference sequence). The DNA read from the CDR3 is TGCAGTGCTAGGACAGGGTACCTCTTCAGTTACCAAGAGACC. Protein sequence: CSARTGYLFSYQET. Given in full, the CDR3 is CSARTGYLFSYQETQYF.

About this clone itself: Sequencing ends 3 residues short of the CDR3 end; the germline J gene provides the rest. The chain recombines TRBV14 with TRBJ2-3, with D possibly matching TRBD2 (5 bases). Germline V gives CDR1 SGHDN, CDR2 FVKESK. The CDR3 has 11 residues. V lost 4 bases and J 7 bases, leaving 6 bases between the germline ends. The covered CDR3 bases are TGTGCCAGCAGCCTAGCGTATACG. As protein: CASSLAYT. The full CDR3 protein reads CASSLAYTQYF.

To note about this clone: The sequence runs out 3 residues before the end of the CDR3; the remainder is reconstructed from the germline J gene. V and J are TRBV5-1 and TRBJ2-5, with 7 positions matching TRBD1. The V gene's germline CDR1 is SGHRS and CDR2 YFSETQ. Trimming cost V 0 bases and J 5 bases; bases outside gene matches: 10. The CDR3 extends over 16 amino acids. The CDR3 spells CASSLGDTGDRETQYF. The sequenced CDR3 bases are TGCGCCAGCAGCTTGGGGGACACAGGGGATCGGGAGACC.

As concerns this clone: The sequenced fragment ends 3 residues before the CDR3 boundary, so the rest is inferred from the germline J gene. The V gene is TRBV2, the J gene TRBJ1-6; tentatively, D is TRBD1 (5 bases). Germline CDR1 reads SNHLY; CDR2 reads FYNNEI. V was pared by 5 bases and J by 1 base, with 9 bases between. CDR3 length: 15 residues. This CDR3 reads CASSKTVSYNSPLHF. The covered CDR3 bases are TGTGCCAGCAGTAAGACAGTATCCTATAATTCACCC. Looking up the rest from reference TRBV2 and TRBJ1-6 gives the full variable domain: EPEVTQTPSHQVTQMGQEVILRCVPISNHLYFYWYRQILGQKVEFLVSFYNNEISEKSEIFDDQFSVERPDGSNFTLKIRSTKLEDSAMYFCASSKTVSYNSPLHFGNGTRLTVT.

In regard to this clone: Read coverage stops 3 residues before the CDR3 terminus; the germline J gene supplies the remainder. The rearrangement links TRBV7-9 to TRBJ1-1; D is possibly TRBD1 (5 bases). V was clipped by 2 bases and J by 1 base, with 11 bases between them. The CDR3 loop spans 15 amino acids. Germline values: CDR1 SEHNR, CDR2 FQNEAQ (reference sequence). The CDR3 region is CASSLSSGRNTEAFF. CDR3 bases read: TGTGCCAGCAGCTTAAGCTCAGGGCGGAACACTGAA.

CDR3 residues: CASSFNLGGEQYF. The sequenced part of the CDR3 DNA is TGTGCCAGCAGTTTCAATCTCGGGGGCGAG. The chain joins TRBV27 to TRBJ2-7, with D possibly TRBD2 on 6 matching bases. The read terminates 3 residues before the CDR3 end, so the remaining end is supplied by the germline J gene. The V gene lost 3 bases and the J gene lost 6 bases, with 12 bases spanning the gap. CDR3 length: 13 residues. CDR1 is MNHEY, CDR2 SMNVEV, per germline (reference sequence).

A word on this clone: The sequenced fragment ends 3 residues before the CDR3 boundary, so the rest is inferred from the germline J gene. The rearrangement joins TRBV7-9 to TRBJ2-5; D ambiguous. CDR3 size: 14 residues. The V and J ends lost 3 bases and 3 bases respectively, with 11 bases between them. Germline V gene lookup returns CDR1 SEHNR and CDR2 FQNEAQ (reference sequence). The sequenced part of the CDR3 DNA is TGTGCCAGCAGCTTTTATGGGCGAGAAGAGACC. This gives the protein CASSFYGREET. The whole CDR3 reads CASSFYGREETQYF.

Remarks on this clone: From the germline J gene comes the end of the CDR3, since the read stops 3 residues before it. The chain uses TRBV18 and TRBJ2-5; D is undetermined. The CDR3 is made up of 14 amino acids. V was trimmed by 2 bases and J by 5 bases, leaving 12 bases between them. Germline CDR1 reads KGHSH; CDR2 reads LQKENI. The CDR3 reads CASSPSGLGETQYF. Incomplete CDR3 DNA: TGTGCCAGCTCACCATCTGGGTTAGGGGAGACC.

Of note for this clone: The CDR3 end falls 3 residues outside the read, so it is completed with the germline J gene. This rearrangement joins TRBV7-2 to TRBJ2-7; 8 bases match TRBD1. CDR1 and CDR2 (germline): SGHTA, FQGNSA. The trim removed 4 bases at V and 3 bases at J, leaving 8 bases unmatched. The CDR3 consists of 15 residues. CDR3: CASSSRSGGGYEQYF. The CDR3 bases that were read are TGTGCCAGCAGCTCCAGATCAGGGGGCGGCTACGAG.

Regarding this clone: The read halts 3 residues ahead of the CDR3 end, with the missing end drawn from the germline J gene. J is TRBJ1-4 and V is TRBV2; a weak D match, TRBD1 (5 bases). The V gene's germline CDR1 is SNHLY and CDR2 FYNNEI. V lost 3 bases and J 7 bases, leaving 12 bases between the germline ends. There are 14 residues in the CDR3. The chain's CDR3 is CASSEQGLSEKLFF. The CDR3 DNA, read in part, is TGTGCCAGCAGTGAGCAGGGACTAAGTGAAAAA.